The rows below give T cell receptor beta chains drawn from one sample of a study of blood T cell repertoires in COVID-19. Here immunoSEQ multiplex PCR was the method, and the copy in TCRdb shows in-frame clones only, minus some. Of about 370,000 clones listed, about 89% were seen once; the top ten hold about 3%. The source material was peripheral blood. The receptors were sampled from a woman aged 25 to 39 with COVID-19, enrolled during active disease. CDR3s include the opening cysteine and the closing phenylalanine or tryptophan. Fields, in order: CDR3 DNA, CDR3 protein, J gene, D gene, V gene, clone size. The D gene is left open where the match is weak. Clone size is given for some rows only: seen once, a few or many times, or a class if the clone is expanded.

TGTGCCAGCAGCCAAGGGCATAGGAGACACACCATATATTTT | CASSQGHRRHTIYF | TRBJ1-3 | . | TRBV14 | .
TGTGCCTGGAACCGGGGACAGGCCGGGGCACCCCTCCACTTT | CAWNRGQAGAPLHF | TRBJ1-6 | TRBD1 | TRBV30 | .
TGCGCCAGCAGCTTCGACACCGGGGAGCTGTTTTTT | CASSFDTGELFF | TRBJ2-2 | . | TRBV5-1 | .
TGTGCCAGCAGCCGCGGGTCGAACTCTGGAAACACCATATATTTT | CASSRGSNSGNTIYF | TRBJ1-3 | . | TRBV6-2/TRBV6-3 | .
TGTGCCAGCAGCTTCGGGACACAACAAGAGACCCAGTACTTC | CASSFGTQQETQYF | TRBJ2-5 | . | TRBV11-3 | once
TGTGCCAGCAGTCGACAGGGAGCTGGAAACACCATATATTTT | CASSRQGAGNTIYF | TRBJ1-3 | TRBD1 | TRBV2 | once
TGTGCCAGCAGTTTACGGCCGACTAGCGGGAGTAGTGAGCAGTTCTTC | CASSLRPTSGSSEQFF | TRBJ2-1 | TRBD2 | TRBV27 | .
TGCGCCAGCAGCCAATTTACAGGACAGGGGAATTCACCCCTCCACTTT | CASSQFTGQGNSPLHF | TRBJ1-6 | TRBD1 | TRBV5-1 | .
TGTGCCAGCAGCCCCGACAGCGGGGGATCTAGCACAGATACGCAGTATTTT | CASSPDSGGSSTDTQYF | TRBJ2-3 | TRBD2 | TRBV7-2 | .
TGTGCCAGCAGTCCGCGACAGGGATTCTCGGGTCGGAACTATGGCTACACCTTC | CASSPRQGFSGRNYGYTF | TRBJ1-2 | TRBD1 | TRBV6-6 | .
TGTGCCAGCAGCAAAGCGCTGGAGTATACGCAGTATTTT | CASSKALEYTQYF | TRBJ2-3 | . | TRBV21-1 | .
TGCGCCAGCAGCTTTACACAAGACTCTGGAAACACCATATATTTT | CASSFTQDSGNTIYF | TRBJ1-3 | . | TRBV5-1 | .
TGTGCCAGTAGTAAAAGAGAGGGTGGGGTAGCCAAAAACATTCAGTACTTC | CASSKREGGVAKNIQYF | TRBJ2-4 | . | TRBV19 | .
TGTGCCAGCAGTTACAGTTTTGTGGAGGGCTACACCTTC | CASSYSFVEGYTF | TRBJ1-2 | . | TRBV6-5 | .
TGTGCCAGCAGCAACCGGGGACTACCCTACGAGCAGTACTTC | CASSNRGLPYEQYF | TRBJ2-7 | . | TRBV21-1 | .
TGTGCCAGCAGCCTACCCCCCGGGACAGGGTTCTACGAGCAGTACTTC | CASSLPPGTGFYEQYF | TRBJ2-7 | TRBD1 | TRBV5-5 | .
TGTGCCAGCAGCTTGGGAAGACAGGGCGGCCTCTCCTACGAGCAGTACTTC | CASSLGRQGGLSYEQYF | TRBJ2-7 | TRBD1 | TRBV5-4 | .
TGTGCCAGCAGAGGACAGGGGTACAATGAGCAGTTCTTC | CASRGQGYNEQFF | TRBJ2-1 | TRBD1 | TRBV6-5 | .
TGTGCCAGCAGCGTCCTAGCGGGGGTTTACGAGCAGTACTTC | CASSVLAGVYEQYF | TRBJ2-7 | TRBD2 | TRBV11-2 | .
TGTGCCAGCAGCTTAGCCGGGCGGGGGCGCTACAATGAGCAGTTCTTC | CASSLAGRGRYNEQFF | TRBJ2-1 | . | TRBV7-6 | .
TGTGCCAGCAGTTCCTCCGGGGAAACGCAGTATTTT | CASSSSGETQYF | TRBJ2-3 | . | TRBV6-5 | .
TGTGCCAGCAGCTTAATCCAGGCCACAGATACGCAGTATTTT | CASSLIQATDTQYF | TRBJ2-3 | . | TRBV7-2 | .
TGTGCCAGCAGCCACTCAGATACGCAGTATTTT | CASSHSDTQYF | TRBJ2-3 | . | TRBV4-2 | few
TGCGCCAGCAATGATCTCGACACTGAAGCTTTCTTT | CASNDLDTEAFF | TRBJ1-1 | . | TRBV10-2 | .
TGTGCCAGCAGCTTAGAATTAGCGGGGGGGTACAATGAGCAGTTCTTC | CASSLELAGGYNEQFF | TRBJ2-1 | TRBD2 | TRBV7-2 | .
TGTGCCAGCAGCGTGTACACTAGCGGGGGGTTAGATACGCAGTATTTT | CASSVYTSGGLDTQYF | TRBJ2-3 | TRBD2 | TRBV9 | .
TGTGCCAGCAGTCCACAACCCTCCTCCTACGAGCAGTACTTC | CASSPQPSSYEQYF | TRBJ2-7 | . | TRBV28 | .
TGTGCCACCAGTGCCTCGGGGGGGATGGGCGAGCAGTACTTC | CATSASGGMGEQYF | TRBJ2-7 | TRBD2 | TRBV24-1 | few
TGTGCCAGCAGCCCGCGGGCTAGCGGGGGGCATAGCACAGATACGCAGTATTTT | CASSPRASGGHSTDTQYF | TRBJ2-3 | TRBD2 | TRBV11-2 | .
TGTGCCAGCAGCGCAGCTAACTATGGCTACACCTTC | CASSAANYGYTF | TRBJ1-2 | . | TRBV7-9 | .
TGTGCCAGCAGTGAAAACAGGGAGTACGAGCAGTACTTC | CASSENREYEQYF | TRBJ2-7 | . | TRBV6-1 | .
TGCGCCAGCAGCCAAGATCCCCAGGGTACGATTTACACCGGGGAGCTGTTTTTT | CASSQDPQGTIYTGELFF | TRBJ2-2 | . | TRBV4-3 | .
TGCGCCAGCAGAACGGGACAGGAAGGCTACACCTTC | CASRTGQEGYTF | TRBJ1-2 | TRBD1 | TRBV5-1 | .
TGTGCCAGCAGCTCTACAGGAAACTATGGCTACACCTTC | CASSSTGNYGYTF | TRBJ1-2 | . | TRBV6-5 | .
TGTGCCAGCAGTTACAGTACAGGGGGCAATCAGCCCCAGCATTTT | CASSYSTGGNQPQHF | TRBJ1-5 | TRBD1 | TRBV6-6 | .
TGTGCCAGCAGCCTCTCCGGGGGGCCAAACTACGAGCAGTACTTC | CASSLSGGPNYEQYF | TRBJ2-7 | . | TRBV7-8 | few
TGTGCCAGCTCACCGACAAGCGGGAGCAATGAGCAGTTCTTC | CASSPTSGSNEQFF | TRBJ2-1 | TRBD2 | TRBV18 | few
TGTGCCACCAGTTTTGAAGGGGGCGGCCCAGATACGCAGTATTTT | CATSFEGGGPDTQYF | TRBJ2-3 | TRBD1 | TRBV24-1 | .
TGCAGCGTTGAAGGACAGCTTGGCTCCACAGATACGCAGTATTTT | CSVEGQLGSTDTQYF | TRBJ2-3 | . | TRBV29-1 | .
TGTGCCAGCAGCTCCCGACAGGGGGCGTCCTACAATGAGCAGTTCTTC | CASSSRQGASYNEQFF | TRBJ2-1 | TRBD1 | TRBV13 | .
TGTGCCATCAGTCTTAGCGGGGGGGCAGAGACCCAGTACTTC | CAISLSGGAETQYF | TRBJ2-5 | TRBD2 | TRBV10-3 | .